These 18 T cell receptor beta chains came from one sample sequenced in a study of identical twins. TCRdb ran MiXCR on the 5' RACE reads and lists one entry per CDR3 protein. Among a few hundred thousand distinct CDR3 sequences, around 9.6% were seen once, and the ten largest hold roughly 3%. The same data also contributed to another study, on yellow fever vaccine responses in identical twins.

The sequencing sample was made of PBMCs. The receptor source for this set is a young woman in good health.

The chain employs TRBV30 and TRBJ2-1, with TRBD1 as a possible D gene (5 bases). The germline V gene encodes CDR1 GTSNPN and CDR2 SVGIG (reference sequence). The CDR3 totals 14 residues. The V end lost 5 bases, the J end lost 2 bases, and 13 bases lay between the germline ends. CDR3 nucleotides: TGTGCCTGGGGGGTAAGGGGTACCTACAATGAGCAGTTCTTC. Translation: CAWGVRGTYNEQFF.

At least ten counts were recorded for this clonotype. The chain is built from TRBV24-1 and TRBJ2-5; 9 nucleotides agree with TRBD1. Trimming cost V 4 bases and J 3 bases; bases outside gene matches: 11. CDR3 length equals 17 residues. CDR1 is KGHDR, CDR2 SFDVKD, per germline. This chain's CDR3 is CATSEIQGAGLEETQYF. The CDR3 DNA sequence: TGTGCCACCAGTGAAATACAGGGGGCAGGCCTTGAAGAGACCCAGTACTTC.

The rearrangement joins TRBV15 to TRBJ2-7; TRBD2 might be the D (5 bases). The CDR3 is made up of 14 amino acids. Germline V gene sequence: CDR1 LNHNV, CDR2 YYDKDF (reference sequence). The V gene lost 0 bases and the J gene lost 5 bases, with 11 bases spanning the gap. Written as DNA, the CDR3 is TGTGCCACCAGCAGAGATCTAGAGAGGGACGAGCAGTACTTC. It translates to CATSRDLERDEQYF.

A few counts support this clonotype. The CDR3 bases are TGTGCCAGCAGGGGACTAGTCAGCTCCTACAATGAGCAGTTCTTC. Residues: CASRGLVSSYNEQFF. The chain couples TRBV12-3 or TRBV12-4 to TRBJ2-1; 8 bases are shared with TRBD2. V trimming: 6 bases; J trimming: 0 bases; junction bases outside the gene matches: 4. The CDR3 is made up of 15 amino acids.

The CDR3 bases are TGTGCCATCCGGAGACAGGGGGGTAATTCACCCCTCCACTTT. Protein product: CAIRRQGGNSPLHF. This chain uses TRBV10-3 with TRBJ1-6; 9 bases agree with TRBD1. The V and J ends lost 8 bases and 6 bases, in that order; junction bases with no gene match: 5. CDR3 length equals 14 residues. Per germline, CDR1 ENHRY and CDR2 SYGVKD.

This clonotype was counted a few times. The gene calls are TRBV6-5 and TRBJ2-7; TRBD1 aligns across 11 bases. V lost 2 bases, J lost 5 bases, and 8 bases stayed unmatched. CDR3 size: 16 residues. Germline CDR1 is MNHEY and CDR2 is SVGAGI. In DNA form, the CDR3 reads TGTGCCAGCAGTTACGCTTTAGGACAGGGGGCCCACGAGCAGTACTTC. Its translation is CASSYALGQGAHEQYF.

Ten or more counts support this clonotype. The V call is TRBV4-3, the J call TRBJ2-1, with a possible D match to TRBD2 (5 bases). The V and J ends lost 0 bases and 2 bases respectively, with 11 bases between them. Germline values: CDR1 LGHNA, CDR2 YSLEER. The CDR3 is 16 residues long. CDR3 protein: CASSQEVERTYNEQFF. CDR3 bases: TGCGCCAGCAGCCAAGAAGTAGAGCGGACCTACAATGAGCAGTTCTTC.

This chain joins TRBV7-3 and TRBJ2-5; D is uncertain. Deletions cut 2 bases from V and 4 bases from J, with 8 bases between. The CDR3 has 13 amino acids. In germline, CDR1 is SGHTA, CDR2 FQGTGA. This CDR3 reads CASSLGVAETQYF. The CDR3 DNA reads TGTGCCAGCAGCTTAGGGGTAGCAGAGACCCAGTACTTC.

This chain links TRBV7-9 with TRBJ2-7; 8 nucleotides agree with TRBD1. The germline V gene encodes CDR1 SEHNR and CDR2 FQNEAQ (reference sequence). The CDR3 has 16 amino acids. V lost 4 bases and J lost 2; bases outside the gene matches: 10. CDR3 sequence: CASSYSTGVTPYEQYF. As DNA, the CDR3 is TGTGCCAGCAGCTACTCGACAGGGGTGACGCCCTACGAGCAGTACTTC.

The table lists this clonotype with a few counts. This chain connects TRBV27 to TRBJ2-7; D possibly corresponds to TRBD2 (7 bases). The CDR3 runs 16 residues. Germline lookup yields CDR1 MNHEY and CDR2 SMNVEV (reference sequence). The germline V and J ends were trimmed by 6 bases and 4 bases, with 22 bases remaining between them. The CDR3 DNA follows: TGTGCCAGCAGCCGCGCTAGGGGGGGCCGGGAGTACGAGCAGTACTTC. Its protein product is CASSRARGGREYEQYF.

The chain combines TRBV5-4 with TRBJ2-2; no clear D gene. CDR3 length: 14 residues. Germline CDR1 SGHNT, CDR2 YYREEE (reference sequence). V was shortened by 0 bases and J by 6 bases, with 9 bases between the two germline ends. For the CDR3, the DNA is TGTGCCAGCAGCTTGGTGGGGTTTCCCGGGGAGCTGTTTTTT. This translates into CASSLVGFPGELFF.

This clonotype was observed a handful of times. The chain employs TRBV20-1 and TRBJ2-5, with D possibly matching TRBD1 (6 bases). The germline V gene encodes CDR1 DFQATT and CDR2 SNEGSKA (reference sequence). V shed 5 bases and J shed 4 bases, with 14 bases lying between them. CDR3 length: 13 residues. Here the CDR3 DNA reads TGCAGTGCTGGGGTACAGGGTCGAGAGACCCAGTACTTC. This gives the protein CSAGVQGRETQYF.

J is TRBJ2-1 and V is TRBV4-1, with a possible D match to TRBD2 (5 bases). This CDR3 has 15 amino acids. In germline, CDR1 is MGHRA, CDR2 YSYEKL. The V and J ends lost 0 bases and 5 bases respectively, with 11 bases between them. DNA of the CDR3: TGCGCCAGCAGCCAAGATACCGGGGTTGACAATGAGCAGTTCTTC. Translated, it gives CASSQDTGVDNEQFF.

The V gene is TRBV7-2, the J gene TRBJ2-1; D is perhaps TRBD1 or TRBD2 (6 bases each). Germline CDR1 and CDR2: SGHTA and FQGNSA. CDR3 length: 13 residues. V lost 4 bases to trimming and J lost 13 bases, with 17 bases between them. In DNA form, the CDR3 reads TGTGCCAGCAGCTCCGAGGAAGGGGGGCCACAGTTCTTC. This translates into CASSSEEGGPQFF.

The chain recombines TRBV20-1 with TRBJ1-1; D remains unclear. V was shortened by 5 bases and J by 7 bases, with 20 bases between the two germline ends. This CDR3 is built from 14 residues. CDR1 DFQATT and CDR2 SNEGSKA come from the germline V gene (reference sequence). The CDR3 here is CSASRSPQRFEAFF. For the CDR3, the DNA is TGCAGTGCTTCTCGTTCCCCCCAGCGCTTTGAAGCTTTCTTT.

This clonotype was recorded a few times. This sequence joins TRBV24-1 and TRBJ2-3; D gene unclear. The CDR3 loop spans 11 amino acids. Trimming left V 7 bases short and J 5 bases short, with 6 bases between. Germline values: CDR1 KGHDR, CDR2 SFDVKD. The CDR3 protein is CATRLGDTQYF. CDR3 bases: TGTGCCACCAGGCTAGGAGATACGCAGTATTTT.

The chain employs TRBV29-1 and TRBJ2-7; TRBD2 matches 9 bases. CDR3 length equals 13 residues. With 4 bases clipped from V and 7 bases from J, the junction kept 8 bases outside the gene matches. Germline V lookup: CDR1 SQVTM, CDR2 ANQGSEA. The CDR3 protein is CSVAASGVWEQYF. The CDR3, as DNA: TGCAGCGTTGCGGCTAGCGGGGTTTGGGAGCAGTACTTC.

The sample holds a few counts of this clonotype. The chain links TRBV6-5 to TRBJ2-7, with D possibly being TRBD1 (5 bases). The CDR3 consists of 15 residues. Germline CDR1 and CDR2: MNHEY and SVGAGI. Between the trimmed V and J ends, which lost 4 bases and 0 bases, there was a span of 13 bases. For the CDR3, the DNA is TGTGCCAGCAGTTTCTCGACAGCCCTCTCCTACGAGCAGTACTTC. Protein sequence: CASSFSTALSYEQYF.